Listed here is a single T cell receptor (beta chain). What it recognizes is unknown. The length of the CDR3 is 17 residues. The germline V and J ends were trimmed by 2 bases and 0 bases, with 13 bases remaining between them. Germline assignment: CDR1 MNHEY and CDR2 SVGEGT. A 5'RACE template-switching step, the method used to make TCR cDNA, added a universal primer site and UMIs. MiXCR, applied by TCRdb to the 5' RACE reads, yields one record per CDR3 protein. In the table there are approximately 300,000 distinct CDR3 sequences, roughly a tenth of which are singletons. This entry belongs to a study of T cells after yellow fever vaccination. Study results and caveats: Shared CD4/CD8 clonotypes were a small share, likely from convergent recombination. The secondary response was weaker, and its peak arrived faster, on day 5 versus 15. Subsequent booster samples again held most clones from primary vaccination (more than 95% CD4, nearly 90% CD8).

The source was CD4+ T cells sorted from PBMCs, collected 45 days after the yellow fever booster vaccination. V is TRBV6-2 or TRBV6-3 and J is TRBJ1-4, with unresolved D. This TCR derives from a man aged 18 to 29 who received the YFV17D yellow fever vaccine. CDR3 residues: CASSYDSQRATNEKLFF. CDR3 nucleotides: TGTGCCAGCAGTTACGACTCCCAAAGAGCAACTAATGAAAAACTGTTTTTT.